These 2 T cell receptor beta chains came from one sample sequenced in a study of Ad26.COV2.S vaccination and SARS-CoV-2 variants. The repertoire was sequenced with immunoSEQ multiplex PCR; TCRdb's copy has only in-frame clones and lacks some. Of about 680,000 clones in the sample, about 90% were seen once. Treatment reported: around 19 received Ad26.COV2.S at low or high dose, single or two shots; 5 received placebo; per-sample allocation not given. On day 63 after the first injection, vaccine and placebo recipients gave samples. Here the sequenced sample was peripheral blood, taken in a trial of Ad26.COV2.S vaccine versus placebo. These receptors all come from a person between 18 and 65 years old who received the Ad26.COV2.S COVID-19 vaccine or a placebo.

Remarks on this clone: Other DNA sequences in the same sample also yield this CDR3. The chain recombines TRBV24-1 with TRBJ1-2, with TRBD1 matching over 7 bases. After removal of 4 bases from V and 5 bases from J, the junction contained 6 bases not matched to a gene. The germline V gene has CDR1 KGHDR and CDR2 SFDVKD. The CDR3 totals 14 residues. CDR3 loop: CATSDPGTAYGYTF. DNA of the CDR3: TGTGCCACCAGTGACCCCGGGACAGCATATGGCTACACCTTC.

This sequence joins TRBV7-2 and TRBJ1-2; 9 positions agree with TRBD1. Germline CDR1 SGHTA, CDR2 FQGNSA. J gave up 8 bases and V 8 bases, and 15 bases lay outside the gene matches. This CDR3 has 15 amino acids. As DNA, the CDR3 is TGTGCCAGCCCCATTACAGGGGGCGGGTTGGAAGGCTACACCTTC. Its translation: CASPITGGGLEGYTF.